The 7 T cell receptor beta chains below were found in one sample sequenced in a study of CD8+CD57+ T cells in acquired aplastic anemia. Profiles of TCR beta VDJ and CDR3 were generated from a genomic DNA template. MiXCR, run by TCRdb on the reads, gives a single entry per CDR3 protein. Counted here are about 220,000 distinct CDR3 sequences, more than 40% occurring once; the ten biggest clones make up 6.5% to 8%. Sequencing involved patients with CD8+CD57+ cell expansion previously shown by flow cytometry. The sequenced sample consisted of sorted CD4+, CD8+, or CD8+CD57+ T cells (not recorded which) from PBMCs. The receptors were sampled from a human donor with aplastic anemia.

This clonotype was picked up many times. The chain combines TRBV7-2 with TRBJ1-2; weak D call: TRBD1 (5 bases). Trimming pared 6 bases from V and 3 bases from J, leaving 14 bases between. Per germline, CDR1 SGHTA and CDR2 FQGNSA. This CDR3 region has 14 residues. CDR3 nucleotide sequence: TGTGCCAGCAGGAACGGGGGGGAGGACTATGGCTACACCTTC. Translating gives CASRNGGEDYGYTF.

This clonotype was counted many times. V and J are TRBV13 and TRBJ1-1; 9 bases map to TRBD1. Germline assignment: CDR1 PRHDT and CDR2 FYEKMQ (reference sequence). V trimming: 3 bases; J trimming: 4 bases; junction bases outside the gene matches: 6. CDR3 length equals 15 residues. DNA for the CDR3: TGTGCCAGCAGCTTCACAGGGGGCGCGGGCACTGAAGCTTTCTTT. It specifies CASSFTGGAGTEAFF.

This clonotype was seen ten or more times. The CDR3 protein is CATSRGTQSSYEQYF. The CDR3, as DNA: TGTGCCACCAGCAGAGGGACTCAGAGCTCCTACGAGCAGTACTTC. This sequence joins TRBV15 and TRBJ2-7; tentative D call: TRBD2 (5 bases). V was cut by 1 base and J by 0 bases, with 10 bases left in between. Germline CDR1 is LNHNV and CDR2 is YYDKDF (reference sequence). The CDR3 contains 15 residues. Supplemented by reference TRBV15 and TRBJ2-7, the full variable domain reads DAMVIQNPRYQVTQFGKPVTLSCSQTLNHNVMYWYQQKSSQAPKLLFHYYDKDFNNEADTPDNFQSRRPNTSFCFLDIRSPGLGDTAMYLCATSRGTQSSYEQYFGPGTRLTVT.

This chain links TRBV7-6 with TRBJ2-5; 7 bases match TRBD1. The CDR3 is 14 residues long. Trimming took 1 base from V and 6 from J; bases not matched to a gene: 5. Germline CDR1 reads SGHVS; CDR2 reads FNYEAQ. The CDR3 region is CASSLGQGVKTQYF. The CDR3 coding sequence is TGTGCCAGCAGCTTAGGGCAGGGGGTAAAGACCCAGTACTTC.

For this clonotype: A much larger clonotype is one base distant, so this may be a read error. The chain joins TRBV11-2 to TRBJ2-1; the match to TRBD2 covers 8 bases. Per germline, CDR1 SGHAT and CDR2 FQNNGV. This CDR3 comprises 18 residues. J gave up 6 bases and V 5 bases, and 18 bases lay outside the gene matches. CDR3: CASSDRPSSRTSTNEQFF. CDR3 nucleotide sequence: TGTGCCAGCAGCGACAGACCCTCCTCCAGGACTAGCACCAATGAGCAGTTCTTC.

This clonotype was seen many times. The chain links TRBV7-9 to TRBJ1-2; TRBD1 agrees at 7 bases. Germline V CDR1 and CDR2: SEHNR, FQNEAQ (reference sequence). CDR3 length: 15 amino acids. The V segment lost 5 bases and the J segment 8 bases; nucleotides outside the gene matches: 14. The CDR3 region has the DNA TGTGCCAGCAGCCCTAACCCAGACAGGGACGGGGGCTACACCTTC. Translation: CASSPNPDRDGGYTF.

The rearrangement uses TRBV29-1 and TRBJ2-3, with 7 bases fitting TRBD1. Germline CDR1 SQVTM, CDR2 ANQGSEA. The J segment lost 0 bases and the V segment lost 4 bases, leaving 7 bases of the junction unmatched. The CDR3 contains 15 residues. The CDR3 bases are TGCAGCGTTGTCCGACAGGGCCGAAGCACAGATACGCAGTATTTT. This translates into CSVVRQGRSTDTQYF.